This record concerns one T cell receptor beta chain sequence. For every TCR library, about 3,500 ng of total RNA was used. During cDNA synthesis, UMIs that each contained a 6-nucleotide sample barcode were added by means of template switching. TCRdb reprocessed the 5' RACE reads and keeps a single row for each CDR3 protein, giving no DNA. Its table records roughly 160,000 distinct CDR3 sequences. Germline values: CDR1 GTSNPN, CDR2 SVGIG (reference sequence). CDR3 size: 13 residues. The sample originates from a study of monozygotic twins with inflammatory bowel disease. J is TRBJ1-6 and V is TRBV30. The specimen was blood. The receptor comes from a human donor with ulcerative colitis or Crohn's disease, or a healthy co-twin of an affected twin (not recorded which). This chain's CDR3 is CAWSQSNNSPLHF.